This TCR beta chain is from a study of blood T cell repertoires in COVID-19. Study summary: PBMCs, B-cell-depleted T cells, or T cells provided the cDNA or gDNA that made up the material.

Sequencing used immunoSEQ multiplex PCR; TCRdb keeps in-frame clones, though not all of them. The sample yields about 87,000 clones, over 80% seen once. V was shortened by 3 bases and J by 2 bases, with 5 bases between the two germline ends. The CDR3 is 13 residues long. Germline CDR1 and CDR2: MDHEN and SYDVKM. Sequenced sample: peripheral blood. The rearrangement uses TRBV28 and TRBJ2-1, with no clear D. The receptor was derived from a woman in her sixties or seventies with acute or convalescent COVID-19. The CDR3 DNA follows: TGTGCCAGCAGTTTCAGGACCTACAATGAGCAGTTCTTC. As protein: CASSFRTYNEQFF. Combining the CDR3 with reference TRBV28 and TRBJ2-1 gives the whole variable domain DVKVTQSSRYLVKRTGEKVFLECVQDMDHENMFWYRQDPGLGLRLIYFSYDVKMKEKGDIPEGYSVSREKKERFSLILESASTNQTSMYLCASSFRTYNEQFFGPGTRLTVL.